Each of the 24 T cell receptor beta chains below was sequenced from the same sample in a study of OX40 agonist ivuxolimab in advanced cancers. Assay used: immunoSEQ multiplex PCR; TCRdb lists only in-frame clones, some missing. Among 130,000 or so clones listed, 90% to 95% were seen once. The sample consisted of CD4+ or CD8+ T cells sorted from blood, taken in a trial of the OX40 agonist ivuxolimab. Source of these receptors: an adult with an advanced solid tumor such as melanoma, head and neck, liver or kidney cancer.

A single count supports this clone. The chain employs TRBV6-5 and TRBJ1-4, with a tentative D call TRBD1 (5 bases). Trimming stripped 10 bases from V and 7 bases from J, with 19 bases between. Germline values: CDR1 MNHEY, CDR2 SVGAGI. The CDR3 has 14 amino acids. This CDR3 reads CAITGPLGAEKLFF. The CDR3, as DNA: TGTGCCATCACAGGCCCCCTTGGGGCTGAAAAACTGTTTTTT.

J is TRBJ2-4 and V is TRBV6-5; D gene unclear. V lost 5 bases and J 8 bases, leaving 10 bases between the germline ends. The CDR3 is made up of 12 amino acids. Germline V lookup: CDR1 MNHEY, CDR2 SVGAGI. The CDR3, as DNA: TGTGCCAGCAGTCGGTCTGGGGACATTCAGTACTTC. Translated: CASSRSGDIQYF.

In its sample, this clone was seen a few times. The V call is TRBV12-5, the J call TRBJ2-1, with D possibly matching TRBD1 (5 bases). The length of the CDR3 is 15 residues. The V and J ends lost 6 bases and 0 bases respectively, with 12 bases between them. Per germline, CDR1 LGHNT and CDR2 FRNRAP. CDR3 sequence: CASGVQGSSYNEQFF. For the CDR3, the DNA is TGTGCTAGTGGCGTCCAGGGTAGCTCCTACAATGAGCAGTTCTTC. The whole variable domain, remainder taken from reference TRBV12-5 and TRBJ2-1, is DARVTQTPRHKVTEMGQEVTMRCQPILGHNTVFWYRQTMMQGLELLAYFRNRAPLDDSGMPKDRFSAEMPDATLATLKIQPSEPRDSAVYFCASGVQGSSYNEQFFGPGTRLTVL.

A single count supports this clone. The CDR3 sequence: CASSQRTGEETQYF. CDR3 nucleotide sequence: TGTGCCAGCAGTCAAAGGACAGGGGAAGAGACCCAGTACTTC. The chain joins TRBV6-5 to TRBJ2-5; TRBD1 agrees at 9 bases. In germline, CDR1 is MNHEY, CDR2 SVGAGI. The CDR3 sequence is 14 residues long. V was pared by 5 bases and J by 3 bases, with 4 bases of the junction left unmatched.

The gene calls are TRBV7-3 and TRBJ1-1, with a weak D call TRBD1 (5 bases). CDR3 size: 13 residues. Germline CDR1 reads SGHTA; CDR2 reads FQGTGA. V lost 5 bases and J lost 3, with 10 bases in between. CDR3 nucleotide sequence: TGTGCCAGCAGCCCCGGGGCGGACACTGAAGCTTTCTTT. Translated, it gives CASSPGADTEAFF.

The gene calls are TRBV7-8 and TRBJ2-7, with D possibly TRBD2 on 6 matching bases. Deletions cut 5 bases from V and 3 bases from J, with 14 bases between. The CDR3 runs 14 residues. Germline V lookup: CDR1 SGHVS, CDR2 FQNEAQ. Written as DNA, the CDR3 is TGTGCCAGCAGCCCCGACCGCGGGGTCTACGAGCAGTACTTC. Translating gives CASSPDRGVYEQYF.

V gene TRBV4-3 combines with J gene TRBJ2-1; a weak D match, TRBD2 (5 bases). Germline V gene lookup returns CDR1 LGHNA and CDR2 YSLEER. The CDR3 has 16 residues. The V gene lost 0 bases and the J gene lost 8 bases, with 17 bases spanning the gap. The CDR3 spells CASSQDPRGPTDEQFF. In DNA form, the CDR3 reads TGCGCCAGCAGCCAAGATCCAAGAGGGCCGACGGATGAGCAGTTCTTC.

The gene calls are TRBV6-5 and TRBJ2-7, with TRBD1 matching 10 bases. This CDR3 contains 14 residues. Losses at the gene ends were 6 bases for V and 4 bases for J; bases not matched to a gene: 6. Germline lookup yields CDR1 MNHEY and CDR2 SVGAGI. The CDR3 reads CASSQDRGLYEQYF. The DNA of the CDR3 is TGTGCCAGCAGCCAAGACAGGGGGCTGTACGAGCAGTACTTC.

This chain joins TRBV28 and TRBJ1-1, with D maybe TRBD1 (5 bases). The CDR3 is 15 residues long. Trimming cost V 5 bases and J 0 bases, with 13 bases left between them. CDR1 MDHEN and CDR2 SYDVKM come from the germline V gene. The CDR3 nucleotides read TGTGCCAGCAGTCAGTCCGGGACGGTGAACACTGAAGCTTTCTTT. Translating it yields CASSQSGTVNTEAFF.

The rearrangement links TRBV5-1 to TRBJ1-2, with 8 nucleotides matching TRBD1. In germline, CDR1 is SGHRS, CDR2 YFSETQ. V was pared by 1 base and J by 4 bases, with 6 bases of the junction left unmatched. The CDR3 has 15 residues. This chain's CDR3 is CASSLRTGGGYGYTF. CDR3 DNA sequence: TGCGCCAGCAGCTTGCGAACAGGGGGTGGCTATGGCTACACCTTC.

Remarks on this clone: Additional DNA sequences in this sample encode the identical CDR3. The CDR3 loop reads CASSMRQGRQPQHF. The CDR3 region has the DNA TGTGCCAGTAGTATGCGGCAGGGGCGTCAGCCCCAGCATTTT. This sequence joins TRBV19 and TRBJ1-5, with D tentatively TRBD1 (6 bases). The CDR3 sequence is 14 residues long. Germline V gene sequence: CDR1 LNHDA, CDR2 SQIVND (reference sequence). V lost 3 bases and J 6 bases, leaving 12 bases between the germline ends.

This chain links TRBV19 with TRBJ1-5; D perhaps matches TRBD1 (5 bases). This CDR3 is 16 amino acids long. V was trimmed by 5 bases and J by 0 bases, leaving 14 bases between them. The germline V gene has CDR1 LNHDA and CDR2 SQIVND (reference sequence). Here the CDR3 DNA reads TGTGCCAGTAGTTCTATAGGGGTCTATAGCAATCAGCCCCAGCATTTT. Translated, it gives CASSSIGVYSNQPQHF.

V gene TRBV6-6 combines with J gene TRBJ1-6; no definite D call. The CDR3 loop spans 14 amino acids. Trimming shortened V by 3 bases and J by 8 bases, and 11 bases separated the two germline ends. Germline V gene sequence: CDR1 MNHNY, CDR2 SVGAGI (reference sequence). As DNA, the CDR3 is TGTGCCAGCAGTTATGAGGGCCGGGATTCACCCCTCCACTTT. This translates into CASSYEGRDSPLHF.

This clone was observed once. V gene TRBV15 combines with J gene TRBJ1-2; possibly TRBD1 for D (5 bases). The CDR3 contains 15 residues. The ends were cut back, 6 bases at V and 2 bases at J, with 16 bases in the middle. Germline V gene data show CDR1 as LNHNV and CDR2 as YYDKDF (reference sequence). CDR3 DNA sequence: TGTGCCACCAGAGAACAGGCCGCAAGAAACTATGGCTACACCTTC. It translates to CATREQAARNYGYTF.

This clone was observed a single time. The CDR3 DNA reads TGTGCCAGCAGTGATGGCGGGAATCAGCCCCAGCATTTT. Translating it yields CASSDGGNQPQHF. The rearrangement links TRBV6-1 to TRBJ1-5; no clear D gene. CDR3 size: 13 residues. V was shortened by 3 bases and J by 4 bases, with 7 bases between the two germline ends. Germline loops: CDR1 MNHNS, CDR2 SASEGT.

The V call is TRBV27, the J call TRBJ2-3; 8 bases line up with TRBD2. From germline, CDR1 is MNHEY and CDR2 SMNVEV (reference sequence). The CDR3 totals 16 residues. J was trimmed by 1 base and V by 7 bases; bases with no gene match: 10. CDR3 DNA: TGTGCCAGCAAAAACGGACTCGGGGGGGGCACAGATACGCAGTATTTT. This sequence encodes CASKNGLGGGTDTQYF.

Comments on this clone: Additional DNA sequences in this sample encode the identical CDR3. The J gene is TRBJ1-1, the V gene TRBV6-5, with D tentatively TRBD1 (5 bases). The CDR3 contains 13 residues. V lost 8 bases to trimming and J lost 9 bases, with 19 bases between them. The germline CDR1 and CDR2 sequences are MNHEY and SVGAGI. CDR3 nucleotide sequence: TGTGCCAGCGGACAAAAAGCCGGGGACCAAGCTTTCTTT. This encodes CASGQKAGDQAFF.

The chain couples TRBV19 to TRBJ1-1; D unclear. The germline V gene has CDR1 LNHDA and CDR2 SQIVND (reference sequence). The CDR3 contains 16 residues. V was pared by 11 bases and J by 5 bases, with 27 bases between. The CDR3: CARLRRADSFRTEAFF. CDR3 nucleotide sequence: TGTGCCCGCCTAAGGAGGGCGGATTCTTTCCGGACTGAAGCTTTCTTT.

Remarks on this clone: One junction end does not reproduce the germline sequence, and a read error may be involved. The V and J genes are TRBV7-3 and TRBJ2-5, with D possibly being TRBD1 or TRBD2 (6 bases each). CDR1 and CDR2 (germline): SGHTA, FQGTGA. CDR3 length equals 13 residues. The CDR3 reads CASSIGGGEAQYF. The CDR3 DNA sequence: TGTGCCAGCAGCATAGGGGGAGGAGAGGCCCAGTACTTC.

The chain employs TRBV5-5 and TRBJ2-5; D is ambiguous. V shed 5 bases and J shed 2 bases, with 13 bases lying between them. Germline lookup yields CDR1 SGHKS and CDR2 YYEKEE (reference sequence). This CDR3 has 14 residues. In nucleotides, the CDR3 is TGTGCCAGCAGAGGAAAGGTACCTCAAGAGACCCAGTACTTC. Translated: CASRGKVPQETQYF. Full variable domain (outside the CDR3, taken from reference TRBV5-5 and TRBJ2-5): DAGVTQSPTHLIKTRGQQVTLRCSPISGHKSVSWYQQVLGQGPQFIFQYYEKEERGRGNFPDRFSARQFPNYSSELNVNALLLGDSALYLCASRGKVPQETQYFGPGTRLLVL.

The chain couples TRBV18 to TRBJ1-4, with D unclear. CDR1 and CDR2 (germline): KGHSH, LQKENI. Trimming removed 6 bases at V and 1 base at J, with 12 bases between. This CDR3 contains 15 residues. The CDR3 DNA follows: TGTGCCAGCTCGCGCGATCGGGGAACTAATGAAAAACTGTTTTTT. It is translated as CASSRDRGTNEKLFF.

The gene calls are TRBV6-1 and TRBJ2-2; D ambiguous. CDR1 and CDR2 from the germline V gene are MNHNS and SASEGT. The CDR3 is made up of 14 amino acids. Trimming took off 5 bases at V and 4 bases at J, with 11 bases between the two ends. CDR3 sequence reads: CASSIFEATGELFF. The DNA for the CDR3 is TGTGCCAGCAGTATTTTCGAGGCCACCGGGGAGCTGTTTTTT.

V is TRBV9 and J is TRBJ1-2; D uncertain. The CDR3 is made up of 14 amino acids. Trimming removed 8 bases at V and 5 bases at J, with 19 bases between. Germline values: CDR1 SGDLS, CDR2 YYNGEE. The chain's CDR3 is CARSMGSSEYGYTF. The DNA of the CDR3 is TGTGCCAGAAGCATGGGCAGTTCTGAATATGGCTACACCTTC.

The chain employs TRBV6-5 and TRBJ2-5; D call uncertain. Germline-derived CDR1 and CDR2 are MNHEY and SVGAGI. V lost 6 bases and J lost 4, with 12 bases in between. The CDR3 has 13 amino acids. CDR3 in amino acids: CASRFSRGETQYF. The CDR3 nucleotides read TGTGCCAGCAGGTTCAGCCGCGGAGAGACCCAGTACTTC.